This T cell receptor (beta chain) was observed in a study of shared clonotypes between healthy human individuals. Terminally differentiated effector memory CD45RA+ cells were excluded by CCR7 positive selection of CD45RO-negative cells. Profiled with immunoSEQ multiplex PCR; TCRdb holds only in-frame clones, not every one. The data show about 800,000 clones, with about 97% seen just once and around 0.21% held by the top ten. This CDR3 region has 12 residues. V lost 6 bases and J lost 6, with 14 bases in between. Germline V gene lookup returns CDR1 SQVTM and CDR2 ANQGSEA. The receptor was derived from a man aged 25 to 40 in good health. V usage is TRBV29-1 and J usage is TRBJ1-2; tentatively, D is TRBD1 (6 bases). The sequenced sample was naive CD8+ T cells sorted from blood. CDR3 coding DNA: TGCAGCGTCTCCAGGGGAAGTGATGGCTACACCTTC. It codes for CSVSRGSDGYTF.